The 16 T cell receptor beta chains below all came from one sample that was sequenced in a study of shared clonotypes between healthy human individuals. CD45RO-negative, CCR7-positively selected cells formed the naive CD8 fraction, excluding terminally differentiated effector memory CD45RA+ cells. Produced via immunoSEQ multiplex PCR; TCRdb's table is partial and in-frame only. The data show about 2 million clones, less than 95% seen once. The specimen was naive CD8+ T cells sorted from blood. The origin of the receptors is a man aged 18 to 29 in good health.

In this sample, this clone turned up once. V usage is TRBV5-1 and J usage is TRBJ2-1; D possibly corresponds to TRBD1 (6 bases). The V end was cut by 0 bases, the J end by 7 bases, with 17 bases between. Germline loops: CDR1 SGHRS, CDR2 YFSETQ. The CDR3 runs to 16 residues. The DNA for the CDR3 is TGCGCCAGCAGCTTGGGCACAGGGCAACCGAGGAATGAGCAGTTCTTC. It is translated as CASSLGTGQPRNEQFF.

This chain connects TRBV15 to TRBJ1-3; 7 positions match TRBD1. V was pared by 6 bases and J by 4 bases, with 3 bases of the junction left unmatched. Germline values: CDR1 LNHNV, CDR2 YYDKDF (reference sequence). The CDR3 is 13 residues long. The CDR3 DNA is TGTGCCACCAGTCCGGGACAGGGAAACACCATATATTTT. It yields the protein CATSPGQGNTIYF.

The rearrangement links TRBV11-2 to TRBJ1-1, with D possibly TRBD1 on 6 matching bases. The CDR3 length is 13 residues. CDR1 is SGHAT and CDR2 is FQNNGV in the germline V gene. The ends were cut back, 1 base at V and 10 bases at J, with 13 bases in the middle. The CDR3 is CASSLGQGLGAFF. CDR3 nucleotides: TGTGCCAGCAGCTTAGGTCAGGGGTTGGGAGCTTTCTTT.

A word on this clone: Other DNA sequences from this sample encode an identical CDR3 as well. The genes are TRBV27 and TRBJ2-7; 8 bases line up with TRBD1. CDR1 is MNHEY and CDR2 is SMNVEV in the germline V gene (reference sequence). This CDR3 region has 13 residues. V lost 5 bases to trimming and J lost 4 bases; unmatched junction nucleotides: 4. CDR3 nucleotides: TGTGCCAGCAGTGACAGGGGATTGTACGAGCAGTACTTC. Protein sequence: CASSDRGLYEQYF.

This sequence joins TRBV7-2 and TRBJ2-1, with D perhaps being TRBD1 or TRBD2 (7 bases each). With 1 base removed from V and 4 bases from J, the gap between germline ends came to 11 bases. The CDR3 runs 15 residues. Germline lookup yields CDR1 SGHTA and CDR2 FQGNSA. CDR3 in DNA: TGTGCCAGCAGCTTAGACCAGGGGGGGTACAATGAGCAGTTCTTC. Its translation: CASSLDQGGYNEQFF.

The chain recombines TRBV13 with TRBJ2-7, with 9 positions matching TRBD1. J lost 3 bases, V lost 1 base, and 7 bases had no gene match. CDR1 is PRHDT, CDR2 FYEKMQ, per germline (reference sequence). This CDR3 comprises 16 residues. For the CDR3, the DNA is TGTGCCAGCAGCTTAGCCCGGGACAGGGAGGACTACGAGCAGTACTTC. It translates to CASSLARDREDYEQYF.

This clone appeared a few times. The chain is built from TRBV27 and TRBJ2-1; D is uncertain. Germline V lookup: CDR1 MNHEY, CDR2 SMNVEV (reference sequence). The CDR3 runs 14 residues. The V end lost 3 bases, the J end lost 0 bases, and 6 bases lay between the germline ends. The CDR3 loop reads CASSFQSSYNEQFF. Written as DNA, the CDR3 is TGTGCCAGCAGTTTCCAGAGCTCCTACAATGAGCAGTTCTTC.

The chain is built from TRBV10-2 and TRBJ2-7; weak D call: TRBD1 (5 bases). This CDR3 is built from 16 residues. Germline CDR1 reads WSHSY; CDR2 reads SAAADI. Trimming shortened V by 0 bases and J by 6 bases, and 18 bases separated the two germline ends. CDR3 loop: CASSESLDRTFGEQYF. As DNA, the CDR3 is TGCGCCAGCAGTGAGTCGTTGGACCGGACATTCGGCGAGCAGTACTTC.

The chain's CDR3 is CASSAGQSLNTEAFF. The CDR3 DNA follows: TGCGCCAGCAGCGCAGGACAGAGTTTGAACACTGAAGCTTTCTTT. This chain joins TRBV5-1 and TRBJ1-1; D might be TRBD1 (6 bases). Germline CDR1 and CDR2: SGHRS and YFSETQ. V lost 4 bases and J lost 0, with 13 bases in between. There are 15 residues in the CDR3.

The chain joins TRBV25-1 to TRBJ2-2; possible D gene TRBD1, 6 bases. Trimming left V 3 bases short and J 3 bases short, with 14 bases between. This CDR3 has 16 amino acids. CDR1 is MGHDK, CDR2 SYGVNS, per germline. For the CDR3, the DNA is TGTGCCAGCAGTGAGATCTCCCCAGGGGACACCGGGGAGCTGTTTTTT. Translated: CASSEISPGDTGELFF.

The rearrangement uses TRBV13 and TRBJ2-7, with 9 bases aligning to TRBD1. CDR3 length equals 15 residues. Germline lookup yields CDR1 PRHDT and CDR2 FYEKMQ (reference sequence). The V gene end was trimmed by 5 bases and the J gene end by 2 bases; junction bases not matched to a gene: 7. CDR3 coding DNA: TGTGCCAGCAGCGAGGACAGGGGACCCCCCTACGAGCAGTACTTC. Protein sequence: CASSEDRGPPYEQYF.

CDR3 loop: CASSGGQGMIKGYTF. The CDR3 nucleotides read TGTGCCAGCAGCGGAGGACAGGGGATGATTAAAGGCTACACCTTC. J is TRBJ1-2 and V is TRBV13; 9 nucleotides line up with TRBD1. CDR1 PRHDT and CDR2 FYEKMQ come from the germline V gene (reference sequence). This CDR3 is 15 amino acids long. V lost 5 bases to trimming and J lost 8 bases; unmatched junction nucleotides: 12.

This chain connects TRBV2 to TRBJ2-7; 11 bases map to TRBD2. CDR1 SNHLY and CDR2 FYNNEI come from the germline V gene. V shed 0 bases, J shed 4 bases, and the junction held 20 bases outside the gene matches. The CDR3 is 21 residues long. DNA of the CDR3: TGTGCCAGCAGTGAAGCCCCAACCTCACTAGCGGGAGAAACCCTATGGTACGAGCAGTACTTC. Translated, it gives CASSEAPTSLAGETLWYEQYF.

V gene TRBV19 combines with J gene TRBJ1-6, with D possibly TRBD1 on 5 matching bases. Trimming took off 3 bases at V and 0 bases at J, with 9 bases between the two ends. The germline V gene encodes CDR1 LNHDA and CDR2 SQIVND (reference sequence). There are 16 residues in the CDR3. CDR3 DNA: TGTGCCAGTAGTATGGACACCAGCTCCTATAATTCACCCCTCCACTTT. Its translation: CASSMDTSSYNSPLHF.

The chain links TRBV5-1 to TRBJ2-1; D remains unclear. The V gene lost 3 bases and the J gene lost 5 bases, with 12 bases spanning the gap. The germline V gene has CDR1 SGHRS and CDR2 YFSETQ. The CDR3 runs 14 residues. CDR3 sequence: CASSWYEAHNEQFF. CDR3 nucleotides: TGCGCCAGCAGCTGGTACGAGGCGCACAATGAGCAGTTCTTC.

The chain combines TRBV13 with TRBJ2-7, with 9 bases matching TRBD1. The germline V gene has CDR1 PRHDT and CDR2 FYEKMQ (reference sequence). The CDR3 length is 15 residues. V trimming: 3 bases; J trimming: 3 bases; junction bases outside the gene matches: 6. CDR3 coding DNA: TGTGCCAGCAGCTTTTCCGGGACAGGGATCTACGAGCAGTACTTC. It codes for CASSFSGTGIYEQYF.